This T cell receptor beta chain was sequenced for a study of T cell responses to AZD1222 COVID-19 vaccine. General study results and limits: Most donors were white British and more were female, and clonal diversity was possibly underestimated. Spike-specific TCRs gained breadth and depth after people received two AZD1222 doses.

The assay was immunoSEQ multiplex PCR, and TCRdb's table has in-frame clones only and misses some. The sample holds about 120,000 clones; approximately 90% are singletons and the top ten take approximately 3.5%. V lost 0 bases, J lost 4 bases, and 8 bases stayed unmatched. This CDR3 contains 16 residues. Germline assignment: CDR1 SGHRS and CDR2 YFSETQ. Notes on this clone: Its antigen remains unknown.

The sequence came from an adult in good health. Material: peripheral blood, obtained on day 0 of AZD1222 vaccination. This rearrangement joins TRBV5-1 to TRBJ2-7; TRBD2 aligns across 9 bases. The CDR3: CASSLAWRGGQYEQYF. CDR3 DNA sequence: TGCGCCAGCAGCTTGGCTTGGCGGGGGGGCCAGTACGAGCAGTACTTC. Complete variable domain (other parts from reference TRBV5-1 and TRBJ2-7): KAGVTQTPRYLIKTRGQQVTLSCSPISGHRSVSWYQQTPGQGLQFLFEYFSETQRNKGNFPGRFSGRQFSNSRSEMNVSTLELGDSALYLCASSLAWRGGQYEQYFGPGTRLTVT.